This T cell receptor (beta chain) was identified during a study of PD-L1 blockade in urothelial cancer. Study context: Blood analysis was done at 3 weeks (second dose) and 6 weeks after treatment began. There were a median of approximately 130,000 T cells in blood samples.

Clones were read by immunoSEQ multiplex PCR, and TCRdb kept only the in-frame ones, dropping some. The table records roughly 110,000 clones, 85% to 95% of them present only once. General study findings and limits: Pretreatment TCR clonality in blood, when below the median, was predictive of better survival.

Noted time point: peripheral blood 6 weeks after treatment start. For this clone: What it binds is unknown.

Sample: PBMCs, taken around atezolizumab (anti-PD-L1) treatment. The receptor's source is a man between 60 and 70 years old with urothelial cancer.

This CDR3 is CASSLTGLGQFF. For the CDR3, the DNA is TGTGCCAGCAGCTTAACAGGATTAGGGCAGTTCTTC. This chain links TRBV13 with TRBJ2-1; D perhaps matches TRBD1 (5 bases). The V gene lost 2 bases and the J gene lost 12 bases, with 11 bases spanning the gap. The CDR3 consists of 12 residues. Germline V gene lookup returns CDR1 PRHDT and CDR2 FYEKMQ (reference sequence).